This T cell receptor beta chain was found in a study of T-cell memory formation after mild COVID-19. The wider study: Across donors, TCR clusters were largely donor specific.

TCRdb used MiXCR to reprocess the 5' RACE reads, holding one entry per CDR3 protein. The sample shows about 130,000 distinct CDR3 sequences, 15% to 20% of them seen only once. Study-level findings and limits: Researchers could not confirm that second-wave clones peaking on day 37 targeted SARS-CoV-2. A balance of CD4 and CD8 characterized clones contracting day 15 to 85, whereas later expanders leaned CD4+. Researchers found some responding clones in pre-infection memory, a sign that cross-reactive memory joined.

This CDR3 has 17 residues. Between the trimmed V and J ends, which lost 2 bases and 1 base, there was a span of 15 bases. CDR1 and CDR2 from the germline V gene are MNHEY and SVGAGI. Comments on this clonotype: Its antigen is as yet unknown.

The specimen was PBMCs or a T cell subset sorted from them (not recorded which). The source of this sequence is a man younger than 30 who had mild COVID-19 (a few samples of this study predate the infection). Cell type and time point are not known. V and J are TRBV6-5 and TRBJ2-4; possibly TRBD1 for D (5 bases). CDR3 residues: CASSYMSGFDAKNIQYF. The CDR3 bases are TGTGCCAGCAGTTACATGTCAGGGTTTGACGCCAAAAACATTCAGTACTTC.